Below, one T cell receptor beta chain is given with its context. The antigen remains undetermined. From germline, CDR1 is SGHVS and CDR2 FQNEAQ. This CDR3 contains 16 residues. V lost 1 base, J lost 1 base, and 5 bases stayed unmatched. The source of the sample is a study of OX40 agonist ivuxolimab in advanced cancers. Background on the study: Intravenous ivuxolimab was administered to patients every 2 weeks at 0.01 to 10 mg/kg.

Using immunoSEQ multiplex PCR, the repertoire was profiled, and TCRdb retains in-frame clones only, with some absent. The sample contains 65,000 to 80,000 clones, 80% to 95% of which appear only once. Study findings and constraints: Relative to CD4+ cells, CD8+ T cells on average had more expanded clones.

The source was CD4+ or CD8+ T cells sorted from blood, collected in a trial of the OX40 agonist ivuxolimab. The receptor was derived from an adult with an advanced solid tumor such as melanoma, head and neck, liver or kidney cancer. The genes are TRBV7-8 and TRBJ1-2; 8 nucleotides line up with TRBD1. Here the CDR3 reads CASSLGTGSGNYGYTF. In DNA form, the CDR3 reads TGTGCCAGCAGCTTAGGGACAGGGAGTGGTAACTATGGCTACACCTTC.